This T cell receptor (beta chain) was identified during a study of molecular identifiers for immune sequencing clone quantification. Across the study: In replicates, RNA taken from approximately 20,000 or 100,000 naive CD8 cells was divided five ways, and four portions underwent sequencing.

The germline V and J ends were trimmed by 5 bases and 3 bases, with 18 bases remaining between them. In germline, CDR1 is LNHNV, CDR2 YYDKDF (reference sequence). This CDR3 contains 16 residues. One entry per CDR3 protein results from TCRdb running MiXCR on the PCR reads. Here the sample spans 250,000 to 350,000 distinct CDR3 sequences, over 20% being singletons. Study-wide points: Barcode-sharing identical TCR molecules could underestimate highly expanded clone sizes.

The sample holds many counts of this clonotype. Its antigen is undetermined. The TCR comes from a human donor in good health. Some libraries in this study had Jurkat cell RNA spiked in. Input material: naive CD8+ T cells from blood, with Jurkat cell RNA spiked in. The subset is: FACS-sorted CD8+CD4-CCR7+CD45RA+ naive T cells. V is TRBV15 and J is TRBJ2-3; D tentatively fits TRBD1 or TRBD2 (5 bases each). The CDR3 reads CATSGVRPGRTDTQYF. Written as DNA, the CDR3 is TGTGCCACCAGCGGGGTGAGACCGGGGCGGACAGATACGCAGTATTTT. The whole variable domain, filled in from reference TRBV15 and TRBJ2-3, reads DAMVIQNPRYQVTQFGKPVTLSCSQTLNHNVMYWYQQKSSQAPKLLFHYYDKDFNNEADTPDNFQSRRPNTSFCFLDIRSPGLGDTAMYLCATSGVRPGRTDTQYFGPGTRLTVL.